This passage covers 27 T cell receptor beta chains from one sample sequenced in a study of T cell responses to AZD1222 COVID-19 vaccine (dated by TCRdb to the early 2020s). The sample's time point label is to be understood as: baseline before first vaccination. Library creation used the immunoSEQ multiplex PCR assay. This is the immuneACCESS table as TCRdb keeps it, with only in-frame sequences that have V and J called. A part of the clones is gone; compared with another copy, unresolved V genes explain less than half, and the rest is unexplained. A total of 84,000 or so clones appear in this sample, around 90% of them only once. 15% to 20% of the sample is held by the ten biggest clonotypes. The sample was peripheral blood, taken on day 0 of AZD1222 vaccination. These receptors originate from an adult in good health.

This chain connects TRBV30 to TRBJ1-1, with no clear D. V gave up 2 bases and J gave up 2 bases, with 12 bases separating them. The CDR3 sequence is 14 residues long. Per the germline V gene, CDR1 is GTSNPN and CDR2 is SVGIG (reference sequence). CDR3 sequence (DNA): TGTGCCTGGAGTATCACGGGATTAAACACTGAAGCTTTCTTT. Its protein product is CAWSITGLNTEAFF. Looking up the rest from reference TRBV30 and TRBJ1-1 gives the full variable domain: SQTIHQWPATLVQPVGSPLSLECTVEGTSNPNLYWYRQAAGRGLQLLFYSVGIGQISSEVPQNLSASRPQDRQFILSSKKLLLSDSGFYLCAWSITGLNTEAFFGQGTRLTVV.

V and J are TRBV28 and TRBJ2-5, with 8 bases aligning to TRBD2. V shed 8 bases and J 1 base; nucleotides not matched to a gene: 12. This CDR3 comprises 16 residues. CDR1 and CDR2 from the germline V gene are MDHEN and SYDVKM. Here the CDR3 reads CASRAGGKSPQETQYF. CDR3 in DNA: TGTGCCAGCCGGGCGGGGGGCAAAAGCCCCCAAGAGACCCAGTACTTC.

The chain carries TRBV5-4 and TRBJ1-6, with TRBD1 identical over 7 bases. Losses at the gene ends were 4 bases for V and 10 bases for J; bases not matched to a gene: 20. The V gene's germline CDR1 is SGHNT and CDR2 YYREEE (reference sequence). CDR3 length: 18 amino acids. DNA for the CDR3: TGTGCCAGCAGCCAATACAGGGGCGGAGAGCCCTTGAGGTCACCCCTCCACTTT. Its translation is CASSQYRGGEPLRSPLHF.

This clone was counted a few times. The chain carries TRBV30 and TRBJ1-1; D unclear. Germline assignment: CDR1 GTSNPN and CDR2 SVGIG (reference sequence). The CDR3 has 13 residues. The V gene lost 2 bases and the J gene lost 2 bases, with 9 bases spanning the gap. The CDR3, as DNA: TGTGCCTGGAGTAACGGGGTAAACACTGAAGCTTTCTTT. Residues: CAWSNGVNTEAFF.

The genes are TRBV7-8 and TRBJ1-3, with 8 bases fitting TRBD1. Germline CDR1 and CDR2: SGHVS and FQNEAQ. The CDR3 is 18 residues long. With V trimmed by 2 bases and J by 8 bases, 17 bases remained unmatched. This CDR3 is CASSLISAGTGGGDTIYF. CDR3 coding DNA: TGTGCCAGCAGCTTAATCTCCGCTGGGACAGGAGGGGGGGACACCATATATTTT.

V is TRBV18 and J is TRBJ2-7; weak D call: TRBD1 (6 bases). Germline V gene data show CDR1 as KGHSH and CDR2 as LQKENI. Trimming stripped 6 bases from V and 3 bases from J, with 15 bases between. The CDR3 totals 14 residues. CDR3 in DNA: TGTGCCAGCTCCCAAAGTCAGGGGAACTACGAGCAGTACTTC. It translates to CASSQSQGNYEQYF.

The chain uses TRBV28 and TRBJ2-1; no clear D. V lost 6 bases and J lost 1, with 13 bases in between. CDR1 MDHEN and CDR2 SYDVKM come from the germline V gene. This CDR3 comprises 15 residues. The CDR3 DNA reads TGTGCCAGCAGAAACGGTCTAGTTTCCTACAATGAGCAGTTCTTC. It yields the protein CASRNGLVSYNEQFF.

The chain couples TRBV6-2 or TRBV6-3 to TRBJ2-1; no definite D call. Germline V gene sequence: CDR1 MNHEY, CDR2 SVGEGT. V dropped 2 bases and J dropped 3 bases, with 11 bases sitting between them. The CDR3 spans 15 residues. The CDR3 region is CASSYRLPDYNEQFF. The CDR3 DNA is TGTGCCAGCAGTTACCGTCTACCGGACTACAATGAGCAGTTCTTC.

V and J are TRBV19 and TRBJ1-1, with TRBD1 matching over 10 bases. Germline lookup yields CDR1 LNHDA and CDR2 SQIVND (reference sequence). This CDR3 is 16 amino acids long. After removal of 9 bases from V and 1 base from J, the junction contained 11 bases not matched to a gene. CDR3 loop: CARRWDRGPENTEAFF. DNA for the CDR3: TGTGCCAGGAGGTGGGACAGGGGTCCTGAGAACACTGAAGCTTTCTTT.

In nucleotides, the CDR3 is TGTGCCAGCAGCGTAGGACAGGCAAGCACTGAAGCTTTCTTT. This gives the protein CASSVGQASTEAFF. The chain uses TRBV9 and TRBJ1-1; possibly TRBD1 for D (6 bases). Trimming took 0 bases from V and 4 from J, leaving 10 bases between them. Germline values: CDR1 SGDLS, CDR2 YYNGEE. The length of the CDR3 is 14 residues.

CDR3 sequence (DNA): TGTGCCAGCAGGTCTACTAGCGGGAGGGCCTATGAGCAGTTCTTC. Residues: CASRSTSGRAYEQFF. The J gene is TRBJ2-1, the V gene TRBV5-4; 13 bases line up with TRBD2. V shed 5 bases, J shed 8 bases, and the junction held 7 bases outside the gene matches. The CDR3 extends over 15 amino acids. Germline V gene lookup returns CDR1 SGHNT and CDR2 YYREEE (reference sequence). The full variable domain, in which reference TRBV5-4 and TRBJ2-1 provide the parts outside the CDR3, is ETGVTQSPTHLIKTRGQQVTLRCSSQSGHNTVSWYQQALGQGPQFIFQYYREEENGRGNFPPRFSGLQFPNYSSELNVNALELDDSALYLCASRSTSGRAYEQFFGPGTRLTVL.

The rearrangement uses TRBV3-1 (or the pseudogene TRBV3-2) and TRBJ2-5; a possible D gene is TRBD2 (5 bases). The CDR3 totals 9 residues. V was clipped by 11 bases and J by 4 bases, with 5 bases between them. Germline V gene sequence: CDR1 LGHDT, CDR2 YNNKEL (reference sequence). This chain's CDR3 is CAAGETQYF. The CDR3 coding sequence is TGTGCCGCGGGAGAGACCCAGTACTTC.

The chain employs TRBV5-1 and TRBJ1-4, with TRBD1 as a possible D gene (6 bases). Trimming removed 0 bases from V and 8 bases from J, with 14 bases in between. This CDR3 is 15 amino acids long. Germline loops: CDR1 SGHRS, CDR2 YFSETQ. CDR3 nucleotides: TGCGCCAGCAGCTTGGGGTCACAGGGTCGGGAAAAACTGTTTTTT. It is translated as CASSLGSQGREKLFF.

This clone was seen just once. This chain uses TRBV9 with TRBJ2-3; D tentatively reads TRBD1 or TRBD2 (5 bases each). Trimming pared 0 bases from V and 4 bases from J, leaving 9 bases between. Germline CDR1 and CDR2: SGDLS and YYNGEE. This CDR3 is built from 14 residues. Here the CDR3 reads CASSVGGNADTQYF. CDR3 in DNA: TGTGCCAGCAGCGTAGGGGGGAACGCAGATACGCAGTATTTT.

The gene calls are TRBV18 and TRBJ1-2; a weak D match, TRBD1 (6 bases). V gave up 3 bases and J gave up 4 bases, with 12 bases separating them. Germline V gene sequence: CDR1 KGHSH, CDR2 LQKENI. CDR3 length equals 14 residues. In nucleotides, the CDR3 is TGTGCCAGCTCACCTGAACAGGGTGCCTATGGCTACACCTTC. This translates into CASSPEQGAYGYTF.

This clone showed up just once. The V gene is TRBV5-6, the J gene TRBJ2-3; 9 bases are a match to TRBD2. The junction had 14 bases not matched to a gene; V was cut back by 1 base and J by 2 bases. Germline assignment: CDR1 SGHDT and CDR2 YYEEEE. There are 19 residues in the CDR3. The CDR3 DNA reads as TGTGCCAGCAGCTTGTTCGGGGCGACAGCGGGAGGTCACACAGATACGCAGTATTTT. This translates into CASSLFGATAGGHTDTQYF.

The gene calls are TRBV19 and TRBJ2-3; either TRBD1 or TRBD2 may supply D (5 bases each). Per the germline V gene, CDR1 is LNHDA and CDR2 is SQIVND (reference sequence). The CDR3 runs 15 residues. Trimming removed 5 bases from V and 5 bases from J, with 17 bases in between. CDR3 sequence: CASSAPGRRGDTQYF. The DNA of the CDR3 is TGTGCCAGTAGTGCGCCGGGAAGAAGGGGAGATACGCAGTATTTT.

The CDR3 bases are TGTGCCAGCAGTCCCCCAGGGGAGCAGTACTTC. Translated: CASSPPGEQYF. The V call is TRBV2, the J call TRBJ2-7; TRBD1 might be the D (5 bases). V lost 5 bases to trimming and J lost 7 bases, with 9 bases between them. The length of the CDR3 is 11 residues. Germline values: CDR1 SNHLY, CDR2 FYNNEI.

This chain joins TRBV11-2 and TRBJ1-2; the D gene is possibly TRBD1 (5 bases). Trimming removed 8 bases from V and 13 bases from J, with 20 bases in between. Germline V gives CDR1 SGHAT, CDR2 FQNNGV. CDR3 size: 12 residues. In DNA form, the CDR3 reads TGTGCCAGCTCAGCTGAGCCGGGGGTCGGCACCTTC. Translation gives CASSAEPGVGTF.

The chain uses TRBV15 and TRBJ2-4; 11 bases line up with TRBD2. V gave up 0 bases and J gave up 9 bases; unmatched junction bases: 7. The CDR3 is 16 amino acids. CDR1 is LNHNV and CDR2 is YYDKDF in the germline V gene (reference sequence). The CDR3 here is CATSRELAGEGGIQYF. The CDR3 DNA follows: TGTGCCACCAGCAGAGAACTAGCGGGGGAAGGGGGCATTCAGTACTTC. Combining the CDR3 with reference TRBV15 and TRBJ2-4 gives the whole variable domain DAMVIQNPRYQVTQFGKPVTLSCSQTLNHNVMYWYQQKSSQAPKLLFHYYDKDFNNEADTPDNFQSRRPNTSFCFLDIRSPGLGDTAMYLCATSRELAGEGGIQYFGAGTRLSVL.

The J gene is TRBJ1-6, the V gene TRBV5-1; no definite D call. This CDR3 spans 13 amino acids. Trimming left V 0 bases short and J 9 bases short, with 7 bases between. Germline V gene data show CDR1 as SGHRS and CDR2 as YFSETQ. CDR3 region: CASSLADLSPLHF. The CDR3 DNA sequence: TGCGCCAGCAGCTTGGCCGATCTTTCACCCCTCCACTTT.

V is TRBV24-1 and J is TRBJ2-1; the match to TRBD2 covers 7 bases. The CDR3 spans 13 residues. The J segment lost 3 bases and the V segment lost 5 bases, leaving 0 bases of the junction unmatched. Per germline, CDR1 KGHDR and CDR2 SFDVKD. The CDR3 DNA sequence: TGTGCCACCAGTGCTAGCGGCTACAATGAGCAGTTCTTC. Translated, it gives CATSASGYNEQFF.

The rearrangement uses TRBV29-1 and TRBJ1-2; tentatively, D is TRBD1 (5 bases). The CDR3 is 10 residues long. Germline loops: CDR1 SQVTM, CDR2 ANQGSEA. V was cut by 3 bases and J by 6 bases, with 5 bases left in between. The DNA for the CDR3 is TGCAGCGTTGACAGGGATGGCTACACCTTC. Amino acid sequence: CSVDRDGYTF.

This clone is a singleton in its sample. V usage is TRBV3-1 (or the pseudogene TRBV3-2) and J usage is TRBJ2-7, with 8 bases that match TRBD2. Germline CDR1 LGHDT, CDR2 YNNKEL (reference sequence). V gave up 1 base and J gave up 1 base; unmatched junction bases: 3. The CDR3 is made up of 15 amino acids. CDR3: CASSQALAGSYEQYF. The CDR3 nucleotides are TGTGCCAGCAGCCAAGCCCTAGCGGGTTCCTACGAGCAGTACTTC.

The chain links TRBV5-1 to TRBJ1-6; no firm D call. Trimming left V 6 bases short and J 2 bases short, with 12 bases between. This CDR3 region has 15 residues. Germline V CDR1 and CDR2: SGHRS, YFSETQ. DNA for the CDR3: TGCGCCAGCACCCGGGAGACTCCCTATAATTCACCCCTCCACTTT. The encoded protein is CASTRETPYNSPLHF.

The rearrangement joins TRBV5-1 to TRBJ2-5, with a possible D match to TRBD2 (5 bases). The CDR3 length is 15 residues. Germline V CDR1 and CDR2: SGHRS, YFSETQ. V was pared by 4 bases and J by 7 bases, with 20 bases between. CDR3 in DNA: TGCGCCAGCAGCCCGCCCCTAGCCAATTTTGGGACCCAGTACTTC. This translates into CASSPPLANFGTQYF.

This clone has a handful of counts. V and J are TRBV6-5 and TRBJ2-2; a possible D gene is TRBD1 (6 bases). The CDR3 contains 15 residues. The V gene's germline CDR1 is MNHEY and CDR2 SVGAGI. V lost 6 bases and J 0 bases, leaving 11 bases between the germline ends. The CDR3 reads CASRLTGTNTGELFF. The DNA for the CDR3 is TGTGCCAGCAGATTGACAGGAACGAACACCGGGGAGCTGTTTTTT.